One T cell receptor (beta chain) is described in this entry. Antigen unknown. A second PCR of about 7 to 11 cycles used a sample-barcoded 5' primer and a J-beta primer mix. From the 5' RACE reads, TCRdb called clonotypes with MiXCR, one entry per CDR3 protein. The top ten clones hold 20% to 25% of a sample with about 830,000 distinct CDR3 sequences, 58% of them seen once. These data are taken from a study of blood T cells in healthy people across ages. Study-wide points: A strong correlation between TCR beta diversity and naive T cell percentage was seen.

Germline assignment: CDR1 SGDLS and CDR2 YYNGEE. This CDR3 has 16 amino acids. Deletions cut 0 bases from V and 2 bases from J, with 14 bases between. The chain joins TRBV9 to TRBJ2-5, with D perhaps matching TRBD2 (6 bases). This TCR was sampled from a man aged 25 to 40 in good health. The specimen sequenced was blood. The CDR3 region is CASSVAPRSGQETQYF. CDR3 in DNA: TGTGCCAGCAGCGTAGCTCCCCGTAGCGGTCAAGAGACCCAGTACTTC.